This passage covers 17 T cell receptor beta chains from one sample sequenced in a study of blood T cell repertoires in COVID-19. Sequencing was performed with immunoSEQ multiplex PCR; in TCRdb, only in-frame clones are kept and a portion is missing. The sample has some 250,000 clones; roughly 85% are singletons. Sample: peripheral blood. These TCRs come from a man aged 30 to 45 who had recovered from COVID-19.

J is TRBJ1-1 and V is TRBV15, with D tentatively TRBD1 (5 bases). Germline loops: CDR1 LNHNV, CDR2 YYDKDF (reference sequence). The CDR3 is made up of 15 amino acids. The V end lost 0 bases, the J end lost 7 bases, and 15 bases lay between the germline ends. CDR3 sequence reads: CATSREGLSIGEAFF. The CDR3 DNA reads as TGTGCCACCAGCAGAGAGGGACTAAGCATAGGTGAAGCTTTCTTT.

This sequence joins TRBV9 and TRBJ2-5; 13 nucleotides agree with TRBD2. The germline CDR1 and CDR2 sequences are SGDLS and YYNGEE. There are 17 residues in the CDR3. V shed 0 bases and J 4 bases; nucleotides not matched to a gene: 6. The CDR3: CASSVALAGGPLETQYF. DNA for the CDR3: TGTGCCAGCAGCGTAGCACTAGCGGGGGGGCCGTTAGAGACCCAGTACTTC.

This clone was seen ten or more times. V usage is TRBV11-2 and J usage is TRBJ1-3; unclear D gene. The ends were cut back, 3 bases at V and 0 bases at J, with 12 bases in the middle. The CDR3 totals 16 residues. Germline CDR1 reads SGHAT; CDR2 reads FQNNGV. CDR3 DNA: TGTGCCAGCAGCTTCTCGATCCCAGGCTCTGGAAACACCATATATTTT. This gives the protein CASSFSIPGSGNTIYF.

This chain uses TRBV29-1 with TRBJ1-2; D is possibly TRBD1 (5 bases). V shed 7 bases and J shed 8 bases, with 17 bases lying between them. Looked up from germline, CDR1 is SQVTM and CDR2 is ANQGSEA. CDR3 length equals 12 residues. Written as DNA, the CDR3 is TGCAGCGAACTAGGACGGGGGGAAGGCTACACCTTC. Amino acid sequence: CSELGRGEGYTF.

The CDR3: CATGISLDTQYF. CDR3 nucleotides: TGCGCCACGGGGATTTCACTGGATACGCAGTATTTT. The chain recombines TRBV10-1 with TRBJ2-3, with a possible D match to TRBD2 (5 bases). This CDR3 has 12 amino acids. V was pared by 10 bases and J by 6 bases, with 14 bases between. Germline lookup yields CDR1 WNHNN and CDR2 SYGVQD (reference sequence).

The genes are TRBV28 and TRBJ2-7; TRBD1 is a possible D gene (5 bases). The CDR3 loop spans 13 amino acids. The germline CDR1 and CDR2 sequences are MDHEN and SYDVKM. V was cut by 3 bases and J by 4 bases, with 10 bases left in between. The CDR3 is CASSFRQTYEQYF. DNA for the CDR3: TGTGCCAGCAGTTTTCGACAGACATACGAGCAGTACTTC.

The chain recombines TRBV30 with TRBJ1-2; possibly TRBD1 for D (6 bases). The CDR3 has 12 amino acids. V lost 4 bases, J lost 10 bases, and 16 bases lay in between. CDR1 is GTSNPN and CDR2 is SVGIG in the germline V gene (reference sequence). The CDR3 sequence: CAWTQTGHTYTF. DNA for the CDR3: TGTGCCTGGACACAAACGGGACATACCTACACCTTC.

The genes are TRBV7-9 and TRBJ2-1; no firm D call. The CDR3 runs to 15 residues. Trimming removed 4 bases from V and 7 bases from J, with 17 bases in between. Germline V gene sequence: CDR1 SEHNR, CDR2 FQNEAQ (reference sequence). Written as DNA, the CDR3 is TGTGCCAGCAGCTCCGAACTATACATTGGGAATGAGCAGTTCTTC. It is translated as CASSSELYIGNEQFF.

J is TRBJ2-1 and V is TRBV9; D not resolved. Per the germline V gene, CDR1 is SGDLS and CDR2 is YYNGEE. The V end lost 3 bases, the J end lost 8 bases, and 15 bases lay between the germline ends. The CDR3 runs 14 residues. The CDR3 is CASSERQIVDEQFF. The CDR3 DNA is TGTGCCAGCAGCGAGAGACAAATTGTCGATGAGCAGTTCTTC.

This chain joins TRBV7-2 and TRBJ1-2; TRBD1 is a possible D gene (5 bases). Germline-derived CDR1 and CDR2 are SGHTA and FQGNSA. This CDR3 spans 14 amino acids. V lost 1 base and J lost 3, with 9 bases in between. CDR3 bases: TGTGCCAGCAGCTTAGTAGGGGTTGACTATGGCTACACCTTC. Translation: CASSLVGVDYGYTF.

This rearrangement joins TRBV29-1 to TRBJ2-5; the D gene is possibly TRBD1 (6 bases). The CDR3 is 12 residues long. CDR1 is SQVTM and CDR2 is ANQGSEA in the germline V gene. V lost 2 bases and J 4 bases, leaving 8 bases between the germline ends. CDR3 DNA: TGCAGCGTTGAAAGGACAGCAGAGACCCAGTACTTC. It is translated as CSVERTAETQYF.

The V call is TRBV2, the J call TRBJ1-4, with TRBD1 matching over 8 bases. The CDR3 runs 14 residues. Germline-derived CDR1 and CDR2 are SNHLY and FYNNEI. V dropped 9 bases and J dropped 7; count of bases not matched to a gene: 10. The CDR3 protein is CASFVQGVFEKLFF. CDR3 sequence (DNA): TGTGCCAGTTTCGTACAGGGGGTGTTTGAAAAACTGTTTTTT.

The J gene is TRBJ1-1, the V gene TRBV19, with D possibly being TRBD1 (6 bases). V was cut by 7 bases and J by 1 base, with 16 bases left in between. This CDR3 is 15 amino acids long. CDR1 LNHDA and CDR2 SQIVND come from the germline V gene (reference sequence). CDR3 amino acids: CASTLGGARNTEAFF. For the CDR3, the DNA is TGTGCCAGTACCCTTGGGGGGGCACGGAACACTGAAGCTTTCTTT.

In its sample, this clone was seen a few times. This chain joins TRBV18 and TRBJ2-2; 12 bases agree with TRBD2. This CDR3 region has 20 residues. With V trimmed by 4 bases and J by 1 base, 13 bases remained unmatched. Per germline, CDR1 KGHSH and CDR2 LQKENI. The CDR3 sequence is CASSHSLLTSGGENTGELFF. CDR3 DNA: TGTGCCAGCTCACACTCCTTATTGACTAGCGGGGGCGAGAACACCGGGGAGCTGTTTTTT.

The rearrangement joins TRBV21-1 to TRBJ2-7; the table's D call, TRBD2, has no DNA check behind it. TRBV21-1 is a pseudogene locus. The length of the CDR3 is 17 residues. CDR3 sequence (DNA): TGTGCCAGCAGCAAAGAACACTTACGGCGGGACCCGGCCGAGCAGTACTTC. Translated: CASSKEHLRRDPAEQYF.

This clone is a singleton in its sample. This chain uses TRBV3-1 (or the pseudogene TRBV3-2) with TRBJ2-3, with D perhaps matching TRBD1 (7 bases). The germline CDR1 and CDR2 sequences are LGHDT and YNNKEL (reference sequence). Trimming cost V 1 base and J 2 bases, with 34 bases left between them. The CDR3 extends over 23 amino acids. As DNA, the CDR3 is TGTGCCAGCAGCCAAGGAGTATATCCTCTAGGTCGACATCCAGGGGGGTCCACAGATACGCAGTATTTT. The encoded protein is CASSQGVYPLGRHPGGSTDTQYF.

The table lists this clone with a few counts. V is TRBV12-5 and J is TRBJ1-1, with 12 bases identical to TRBD1. V lost 3 bases and J lost 0; bases outside the gene matches: 8. The CDR3 covers 18 residues. The germline gives CDR1 LGHNT, CDR2 FRNRAP. CDR3 in amino acids: CASGLNHGTGGMNTEAFF. The DNA of the CDR3 is TGTGCTAGTGGTTTAAATCACGGGACAGGGGGCATGAACACTGAAGCTTTCTTT.